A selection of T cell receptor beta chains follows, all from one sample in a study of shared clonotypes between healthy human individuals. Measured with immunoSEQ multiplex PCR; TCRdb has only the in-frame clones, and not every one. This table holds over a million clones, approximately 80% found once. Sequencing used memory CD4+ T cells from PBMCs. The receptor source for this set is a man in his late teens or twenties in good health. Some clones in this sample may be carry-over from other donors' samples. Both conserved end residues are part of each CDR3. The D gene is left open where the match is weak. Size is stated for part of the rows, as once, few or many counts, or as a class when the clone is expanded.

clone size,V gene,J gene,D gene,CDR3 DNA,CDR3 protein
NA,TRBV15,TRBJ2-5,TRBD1,TGTGCCACCAGCAGAGGGGGCAGGGGGGAGACCCAGTACTTC,CATSRGGRGETQYF
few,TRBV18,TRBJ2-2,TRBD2,TGTGCCAGCTCCCTGGGAGGGCACACCGGGGAGCTGTTTTTT,CASSLGGHTGELFF
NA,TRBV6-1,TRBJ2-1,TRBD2,TGTGCCAGCAGAGGGCGCGGGAGCTCCTACAATGAGCAGTTCTTC,CASRGRGSSYNEQFF
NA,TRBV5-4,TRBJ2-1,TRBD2,TGTGCCAGCAGCTCCCCCGGACTAGCAGGCAATGAGCAGTTCTTC,CASSSPGLAGNEQFF
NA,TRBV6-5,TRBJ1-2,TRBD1,TGTGCCAGCAGCCCCGGACAGGAGATGGGCTATGGCTACACCTTC,CASSPGQEMGYGYTF
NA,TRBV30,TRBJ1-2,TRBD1,TGTGCCTGGAGTGGACAGGGGCACCTTTCTAACTATGGCTACACCTTC,CAWSGQGHLSNYGYTF
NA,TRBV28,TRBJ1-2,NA,TGTGCCAGCAGTTTAAGTGGGGCGCAGGATGGCTACACCTTC,CASSLSGAQDGYTF
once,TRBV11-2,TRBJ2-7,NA,TGTGCCAGCAGCCCGAGGGTTAAGGGCTACGAGCAGTACTTC,CASSPRVKGYEQYF
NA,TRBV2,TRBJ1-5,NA,TGTGCCAGCAGTGAACAGGGACATAGCAATCAGCCCCAGCATTTT,CASSEQGHSNQPQHF
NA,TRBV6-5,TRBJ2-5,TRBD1,TGTGCCAGTGGGGTGGGGACAGGGATTTTTCAGTACTTC,CASGVGTGIFQYF
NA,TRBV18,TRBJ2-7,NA,TGTGCCAGCTCACCAAGCGGGACAGGATACTCCTACGAGCAGTACTTC,CASSPSGTGYSYEQYF
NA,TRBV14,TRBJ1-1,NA,TGTGCCAGCAGCCAAATGGTAGCCCGGGGTGAAGCTTTCTTT,CASSQMVARGEAFF
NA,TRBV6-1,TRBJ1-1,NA,TGTGCCAGCAGTGAAACCCCGGACACTGAAGCTTTCTTT,CASSETPDTEAFF
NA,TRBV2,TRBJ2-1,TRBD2,TGTGCCATACGGACTAGCGAGATGCATGAGCAGTTCTTC,CAIRTSEMHEQFF
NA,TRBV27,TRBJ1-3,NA,TGTGCCAGCAGGGCGGGGAACTCTGGAAACACCATATATTTT,CASRAGNSGNTIYF
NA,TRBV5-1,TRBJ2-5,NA,TGCGCCAGCAGCCCCTACTCGGGGGAAGAGACCCAGTACTTC,CASSPYSGEETQYF
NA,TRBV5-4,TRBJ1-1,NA,TGTGCCAGCAGCTTGCGGAGGGGGGGAGCCGATATAGCGAACACTGAAGCTTTCTTT,CASSLRRGGADIANTEAFF
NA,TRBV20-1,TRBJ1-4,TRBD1,TGCAGTGCTAGTTATGAGGGACAGCTGTTTTTT,CSASYEGQLFF
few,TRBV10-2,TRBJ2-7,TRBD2,TGCGCCAGCAGGGAGGGGCCAGCGGGAGGGCCGAAAAGCGAGCAGTACTTC,CASREGPAGGPKSEQYF
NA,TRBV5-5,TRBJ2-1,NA,TGTGCCAGCAGTTCATTGGGGTGGTACAATGAGCAGTTCTTC,CASSSLGWYNEQFF
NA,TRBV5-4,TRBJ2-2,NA,TGTGCCAGCAGCTTGGGTAGGGAGATTCACCGGGAGCTGTTTTTT,CASSLGREIHRELFF
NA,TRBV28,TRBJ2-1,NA,TGTGCCACCCGATCGGTTAATGAGCAGTTCTTC,CATRSVNEQFF
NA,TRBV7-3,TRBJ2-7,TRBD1,TGTGCCAGCAGCTTAGGTAGGGGGCTAACCGGCGAGCAGTACTTC,CASSLGRGLTGEQYF
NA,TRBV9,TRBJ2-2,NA,TGTGCCAGCAGCGTAGACATTACCGGGGAGCTGTTTTTT,CASSVDITGELFF
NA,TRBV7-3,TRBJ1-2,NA,TGTGCCAGCAGCTTAGGCGAATCTAGCGGCTACACCTTC,CASSLGESSGYTF
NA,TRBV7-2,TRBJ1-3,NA,TGTGCCAGCAGCTTAGCCATTAAAAGCTCTGGAAACACCATATATTTT,CASSLAIKSSGNTIYF
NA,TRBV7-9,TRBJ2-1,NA,TGTGCCAGCAGCTTAGTACGTCTGAATGAGCAGTTCTTC,CASSLVRLNEQFF
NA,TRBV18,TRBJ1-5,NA,TGTGCCAGCTCGCGAGAAACCGGGACGGGGAATTGGCCCCAGCATTTT,CASSRETGTGNWPQHF